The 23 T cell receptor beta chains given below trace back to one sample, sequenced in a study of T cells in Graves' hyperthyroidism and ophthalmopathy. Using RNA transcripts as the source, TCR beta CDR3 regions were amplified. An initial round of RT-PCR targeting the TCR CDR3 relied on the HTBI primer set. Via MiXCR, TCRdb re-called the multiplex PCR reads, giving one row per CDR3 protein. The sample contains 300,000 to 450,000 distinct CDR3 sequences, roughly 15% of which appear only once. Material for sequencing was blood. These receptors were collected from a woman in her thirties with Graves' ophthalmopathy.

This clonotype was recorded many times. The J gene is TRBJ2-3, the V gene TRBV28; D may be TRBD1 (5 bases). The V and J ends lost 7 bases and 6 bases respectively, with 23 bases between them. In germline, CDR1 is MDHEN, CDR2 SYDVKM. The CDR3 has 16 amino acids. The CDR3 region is CASNPMGQGFMDTQYF. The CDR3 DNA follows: TGTGCCAGCAACCCTATGGGGCAGGGTTTCATGGATACGCAGTATTTT.

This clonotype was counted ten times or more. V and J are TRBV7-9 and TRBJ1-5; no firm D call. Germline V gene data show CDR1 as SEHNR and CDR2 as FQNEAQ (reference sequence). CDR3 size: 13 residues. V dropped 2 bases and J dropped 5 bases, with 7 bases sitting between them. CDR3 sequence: CASSLPGDQPQHF. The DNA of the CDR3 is TGTGCCAGCAGCTTACCCGGGGATCAGCCCCAGCATTTT.

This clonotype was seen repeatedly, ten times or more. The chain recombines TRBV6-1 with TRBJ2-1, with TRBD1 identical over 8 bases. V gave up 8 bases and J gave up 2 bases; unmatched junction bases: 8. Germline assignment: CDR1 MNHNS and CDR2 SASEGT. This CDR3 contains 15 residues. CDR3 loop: CASHSRGRTYNEQFF. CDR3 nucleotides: TGTGCCAGCCACTCCAGGGGGCGGACCTACAATGAGCAGTTCTTC.

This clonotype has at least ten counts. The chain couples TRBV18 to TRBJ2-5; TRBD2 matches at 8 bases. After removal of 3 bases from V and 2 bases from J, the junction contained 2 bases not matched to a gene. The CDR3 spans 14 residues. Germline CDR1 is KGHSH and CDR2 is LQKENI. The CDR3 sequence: CASSPGLGQETQYF. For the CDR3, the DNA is TGTGCCAGCTCACCGGGACTAGGACAAGAGACCCAGTACTTC.

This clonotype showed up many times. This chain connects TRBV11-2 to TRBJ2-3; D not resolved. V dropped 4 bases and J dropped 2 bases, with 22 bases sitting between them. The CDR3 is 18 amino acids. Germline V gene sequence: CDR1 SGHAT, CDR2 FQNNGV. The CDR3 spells CASSSLRGLGGYTDTQYF. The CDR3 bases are TGTGCCAGCAGCTCCCTCCGTGGATTGGGCGGCTACACAGATACGCAGTATTTT.

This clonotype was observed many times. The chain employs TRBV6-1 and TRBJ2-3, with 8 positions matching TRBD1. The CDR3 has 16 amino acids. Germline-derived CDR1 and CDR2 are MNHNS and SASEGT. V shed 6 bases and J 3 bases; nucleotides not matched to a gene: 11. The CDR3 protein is CASRSTTGGTTDTQYF. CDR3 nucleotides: TGTGCCAGCAGATCCACCACAGGGGGTACTACAGATACGCAGTATTTT.

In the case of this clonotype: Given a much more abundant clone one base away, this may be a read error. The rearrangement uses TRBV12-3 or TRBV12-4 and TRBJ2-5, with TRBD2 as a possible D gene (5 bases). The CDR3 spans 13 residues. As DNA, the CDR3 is TGTGTCAGCAGTTTGGACTCACAAGAGACCCAGTACTTC. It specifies CVSSLDSQETQYF.

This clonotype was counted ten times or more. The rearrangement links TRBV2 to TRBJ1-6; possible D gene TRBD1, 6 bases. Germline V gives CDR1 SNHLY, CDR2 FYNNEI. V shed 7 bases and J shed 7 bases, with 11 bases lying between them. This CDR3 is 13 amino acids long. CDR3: CASTLRGNSPLHF. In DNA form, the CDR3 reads TGTGCCAGCACCCTGAGGGGGAATTCACCCCTCCACTTT.

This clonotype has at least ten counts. CDR3 coding DNA: TGTGCCAGCAGCGTAGTGTGGGACGCCACCGGGGAGCTGTTTTTT. Translating gives CASSVVWDATGELFF. The chain is built from TRBV9 and TRBJ2-2; D is possibly TRBD1 or TRBD2 (5 bases each). The CDR3 spans 15 residues. Germline values: CDR1 SGDLS, CDR2 YYNGEE. Deletions cut 0 bases from V and 4 bases from J, with 10 bases between.

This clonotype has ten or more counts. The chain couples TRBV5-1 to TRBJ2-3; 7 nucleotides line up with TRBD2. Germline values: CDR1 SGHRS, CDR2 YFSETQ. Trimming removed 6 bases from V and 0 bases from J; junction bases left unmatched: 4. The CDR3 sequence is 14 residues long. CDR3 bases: TGCGCCAGCAAAGCGGGAACTAGCACAGATACGCAGTATTTT. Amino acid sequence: CASKAGTSTDTQYF.

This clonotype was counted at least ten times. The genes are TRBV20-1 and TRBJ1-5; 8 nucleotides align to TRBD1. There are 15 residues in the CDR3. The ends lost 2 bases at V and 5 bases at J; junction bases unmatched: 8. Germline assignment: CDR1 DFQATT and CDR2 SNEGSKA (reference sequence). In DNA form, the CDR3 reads TGCAGTGCTAGATCCGGACAGGGTTCGTATCAGCCCCAGCATTTT. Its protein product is CSARSGQGSYQPQHF.

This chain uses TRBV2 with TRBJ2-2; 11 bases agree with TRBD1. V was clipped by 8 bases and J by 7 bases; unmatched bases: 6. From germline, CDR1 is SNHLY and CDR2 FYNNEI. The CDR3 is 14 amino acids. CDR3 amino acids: CASLDRGPVGELFF. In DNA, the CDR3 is TGTGCCAGCCTGGACAGGGGGCCGGTCGGGGAGCTGTTTTTT.

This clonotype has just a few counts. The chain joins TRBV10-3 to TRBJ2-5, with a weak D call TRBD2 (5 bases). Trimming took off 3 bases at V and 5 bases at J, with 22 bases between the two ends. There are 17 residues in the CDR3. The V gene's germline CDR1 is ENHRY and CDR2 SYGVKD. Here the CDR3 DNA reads TGTGCCATCAGTGACCTCTCATCGGGGTGGGTTGGGGAGACCCAGTACTTC. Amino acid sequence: CAISDLSSGWVGETQYF.

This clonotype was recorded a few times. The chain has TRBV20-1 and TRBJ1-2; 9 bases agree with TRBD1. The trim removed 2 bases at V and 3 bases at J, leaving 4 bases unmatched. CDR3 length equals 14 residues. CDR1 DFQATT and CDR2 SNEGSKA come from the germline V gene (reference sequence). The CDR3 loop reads CSARKTGGYYGYTF. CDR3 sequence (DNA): TGCAGTGCTAGAAAAACAGGGGGCTACTATGGCTACACCTTC.

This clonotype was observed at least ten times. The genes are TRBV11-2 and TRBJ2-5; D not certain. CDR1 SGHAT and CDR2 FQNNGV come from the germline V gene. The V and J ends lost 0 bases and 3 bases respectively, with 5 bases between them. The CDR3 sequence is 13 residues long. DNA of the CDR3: TGTGCCAGCAGCTTAGACGGTAAAGAGACCCAGTACTTC. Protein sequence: CASSLDGKETQYF.

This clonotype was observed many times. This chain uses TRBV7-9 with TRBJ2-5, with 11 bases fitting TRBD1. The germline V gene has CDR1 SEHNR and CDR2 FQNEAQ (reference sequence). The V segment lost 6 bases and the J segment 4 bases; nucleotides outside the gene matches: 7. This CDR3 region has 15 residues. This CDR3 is CASRPGQGVAETQYF. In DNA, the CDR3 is TGTGCCAGCAGACCGGGACAGGGGGTTGCAGAGACCCAGTACTTC. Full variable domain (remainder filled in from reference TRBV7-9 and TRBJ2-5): DTGVSQNPRHKITKRGQNVTFRCDPISEHNRLYWYRQTLGQGPEFLTYFQNEAQLEKSRLLSDRFSAERPKGSFSTLEIQRTEQGDSAMYLCASRPGQGVAETQYFGPGTRLLVL.

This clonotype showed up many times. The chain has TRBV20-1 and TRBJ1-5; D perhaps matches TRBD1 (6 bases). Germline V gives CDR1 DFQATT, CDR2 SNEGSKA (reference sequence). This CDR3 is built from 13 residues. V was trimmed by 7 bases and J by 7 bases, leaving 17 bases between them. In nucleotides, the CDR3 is TGCAGTGTTGATATTCCAGGGGACCAGCCCCAGCATTTT. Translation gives CSVDIPGDQPQHF.

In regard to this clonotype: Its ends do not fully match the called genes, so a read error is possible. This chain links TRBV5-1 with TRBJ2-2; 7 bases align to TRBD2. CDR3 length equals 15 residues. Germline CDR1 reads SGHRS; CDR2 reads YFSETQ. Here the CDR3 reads CASSQRGLNAGELFF. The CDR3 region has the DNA TGCGCCAGCAGCCAGCGGGGCTTGAACGCCGGGGAGCTGTTTTTT.

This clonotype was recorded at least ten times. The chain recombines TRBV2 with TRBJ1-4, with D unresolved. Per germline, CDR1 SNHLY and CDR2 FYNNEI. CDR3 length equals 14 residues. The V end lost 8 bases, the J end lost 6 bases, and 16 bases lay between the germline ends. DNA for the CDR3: TGTGCCAGCGGTAAAATGGGTGGCGATGAAAAACTGTTTTTT. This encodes CASGKMGGDEKLFF.

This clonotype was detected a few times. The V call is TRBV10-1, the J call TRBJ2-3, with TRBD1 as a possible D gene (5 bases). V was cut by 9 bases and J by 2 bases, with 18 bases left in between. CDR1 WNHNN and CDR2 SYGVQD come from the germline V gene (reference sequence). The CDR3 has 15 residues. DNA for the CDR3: TGCGCCAGTCCCTCCTGGGCAGGGAACACAGATACGCAGTATTTT. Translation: CASPSWAGNTDTQYF.

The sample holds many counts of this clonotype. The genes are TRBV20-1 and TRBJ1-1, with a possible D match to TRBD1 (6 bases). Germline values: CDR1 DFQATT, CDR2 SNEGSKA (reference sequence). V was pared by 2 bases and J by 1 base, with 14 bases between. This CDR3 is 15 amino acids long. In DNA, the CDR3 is TGCAGTGCTAGACGGGGGGCGGGAGCGAACACTGAAGCTTTCTTT. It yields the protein CSARRGAGANTEAFF.

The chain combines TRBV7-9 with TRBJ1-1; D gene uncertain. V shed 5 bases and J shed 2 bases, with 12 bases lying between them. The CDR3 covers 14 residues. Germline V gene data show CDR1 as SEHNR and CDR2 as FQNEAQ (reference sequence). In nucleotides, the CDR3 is TGTGCCAGCAGCCCCACGGGTATTAACACTGAAGCTTTCTTT. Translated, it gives CASSPTGINTEAFF.

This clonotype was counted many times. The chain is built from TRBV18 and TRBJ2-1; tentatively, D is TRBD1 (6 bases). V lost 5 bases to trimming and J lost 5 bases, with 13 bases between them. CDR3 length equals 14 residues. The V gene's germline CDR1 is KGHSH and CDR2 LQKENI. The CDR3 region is CASSLGTSNNEQFF. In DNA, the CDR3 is TGTGCCAGCTCATTGGGGACATCGAACAATGAGCAGTTCTTC.